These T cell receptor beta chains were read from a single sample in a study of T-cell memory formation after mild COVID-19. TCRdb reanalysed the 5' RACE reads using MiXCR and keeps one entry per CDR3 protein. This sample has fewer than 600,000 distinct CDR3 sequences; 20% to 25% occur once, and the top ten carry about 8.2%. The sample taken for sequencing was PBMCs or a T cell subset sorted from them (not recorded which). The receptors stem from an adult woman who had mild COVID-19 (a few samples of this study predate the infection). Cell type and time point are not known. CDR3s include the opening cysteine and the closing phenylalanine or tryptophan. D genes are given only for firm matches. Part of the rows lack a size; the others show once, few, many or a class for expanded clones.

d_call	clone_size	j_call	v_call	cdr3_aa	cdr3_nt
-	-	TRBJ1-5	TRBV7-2	CASSSAEGQPQHF	TGTGCCAGCAGCTCCGCAGAGGGCCAGCCCCAGCATTTT
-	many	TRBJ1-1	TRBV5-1	CASSQSDRYEAFF	TGCGCCAGCAGCCAATCGGACAGATATGAAGCTTTCTTT
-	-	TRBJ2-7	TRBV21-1	CASSLNGPPYEQYF	TGTGCCAGCAGCTTAAACGGTCCTCCCTACGAGCAGTACTTC
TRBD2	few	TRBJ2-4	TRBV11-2	CASSAWSGGLLAKNIQYF	TGTGCCAGCAGCGCTTGGTCGGGAGGGCTCCTAGCCAAAAACATTCAGTACTTC
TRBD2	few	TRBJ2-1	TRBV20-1	CSAAGLAGRNEQFF	TGCAGTGCAGCCGGACTAGCGGGTCGCAATGAGCAGTTCTTC
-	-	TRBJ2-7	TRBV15	CATSRHTTSSREQYF	TGTGCCACCAGCAGACATACTACCAGTTCGCGGGAGCAGTACTTC
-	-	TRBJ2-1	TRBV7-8	CASRPRAGLGANEQFF	TGTGCCAGCCGTCCGCGAGCGGGCCTAGGTGCAAATGAGCAGTTCTTC
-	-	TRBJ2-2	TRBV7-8	CASTQIGGRVGELFF	TGTGCCAGCACCCAAATCGGGGGGCGCGTCGGGGAGCTGTTTTTT
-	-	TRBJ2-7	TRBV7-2	CASRESGTAAYEQYF	TGTGCCAGCAGGGAATCCGGGACTGCAGCCTACGAGCAGTACTTC
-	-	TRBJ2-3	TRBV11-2	CASSDRREQGDTQYF	TGTGCCAGCAGCGATAGGCGGGAACAGGGAGATACGCAGTATTTT
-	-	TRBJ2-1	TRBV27	CASSFSQGNEQFF	TGTGCCAGCAGTTTTAGTCAGGGCAATGAGCAGTTCTTC
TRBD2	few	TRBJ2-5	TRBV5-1	CASSLAVRAGEETQYF	TGCGCCAGCAGCTTGGCCGTCCGAGCGGGGGAAGAGACCCAGTACTTC
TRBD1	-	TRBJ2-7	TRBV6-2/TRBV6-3	CASSFRDRVTYEQYF	TGTGCCAGCAGCTTCCGGGACAGGGTAACCTACGAGCAGTACTTC
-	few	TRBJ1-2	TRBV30	CAWSDRDNYGYTF	TGTGCCTGGAGTGACCGGGACAACTATGGCTACACCTTC
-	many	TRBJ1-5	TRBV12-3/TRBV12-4	CASSFLDSNQPQHF	TGTGCCAGCAGTTTTCTAGATAGCAATCAGCCCCAGCATTTT
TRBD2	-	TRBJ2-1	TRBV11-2	CASSVSGTSGANEQFF	TGTGCCAGCAGCGTGTCCGGGACTAGCGGTGCCAATGAGCAGTTCTTC
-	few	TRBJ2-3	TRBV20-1	CSAFRSGKTQYF	TGCAGTGCCTTTCGCTCGGGTAAAACGCAGTATTTT
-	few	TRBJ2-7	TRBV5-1	CASSLVPGYEQYF	TGCGCCAGCAGCTTGGTGCCGGGTTACGAGCAGTACTTC
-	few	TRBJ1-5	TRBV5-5	CASSLQAGGNQPQHF	TGTGCCAGCAGCTTGCAGGCGGGGGGAAATCAGCCCCAGCATTTT
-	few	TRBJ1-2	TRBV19	CASSPNYGYTF	TGTGCCAGTAGTCCAAACTATGGCTACACCTTC